The 8 T cell receptor beta chains presented below share a single source sample, sequenced in a study of T cells after yellow fever vaccination. MiXCR was run by TCRdb on the 5' RACE reads, yielding one entry per CDR3 protein. The sample records roughly 340,000 distinct CDR3 sequences, approximately 3.9% being singletons. The material was PBMCs, obtained 5 days after the yellow fever booster vaccination. These receptors were obtained from a man aged 18 to 30 who received the YFV17D yellow fever vaccine.

In its sample, this clonotype was seen many times. The gene calls are TRBV18 and TRBJ2-1, with unresolved D. Trimming left V 2 bases short and J 8 bases short, with 7 bases between. Looked up from germline, CDR1 is KGHSH and CDR2 is LQKENI. The CDR3 spans 12 residues. Here the CDR3 DNA reads TGTGCCAGCTCACCAAGCTCTGATGAGCAGTTCTTC. It yields the protein CASSPSSDEQFF.

This clonotype was observed a handful of times. The rearrangement uses TRBV5-4 and TRBJ2-3; 8 positions agree with TRBD2. This CDR3 contains 14 residues. Germline lookup yields CDR1 SGHNT and CDR2 YYREEE (reference sequence). Trimming took 0 bases from V and 8 from J; bases not matched to a gene: 5. DNA for the CDR3: TGTGCCAGCAGCTTGGAGCGGGGGACGGGTACGCAGTATTTT. This sequence encodes CASSLERGTGTQYF.

This clonotype was found many times. A much larger clone differs by one base, so this may be a read error. The rearrangement links TRBV4-2 to TRBJ2-1; 13 bases agree with TRBD2. There are 15 residues in the CDR3. The germline gives CDR1 LGHNA, CDR2 YNFKEQ. Germline trimming cut 2 bases from V and 6 bases from J; bases unmatched to any gene: 1. The CDR3 sequence is CASSQTSGGANEQFF. In nucleotides, the CDR3 is TGTGCCAGCAGCCAAACTAGCGGGGGGGCCAATGAGCAGTTCTTC.

This clonotype was counted only a few times. This rearrangement joins TRBV5-6 to TRBJ1-6; possibly TRBD1 for D (6 bases). CDR1 is SGHDT and CDR2 is YYEEEE in the germline V gene. V was shortened by 4 bases and J by 9 bases, with 20 bases between the two germline ends. The CDR3 consists of 16 residues. The CDR3 DNA follows: TGTGCCAGCAGCCCATCCGGGGTTAGGGGGATTTCACCCCTCCACTTT. This gives the protein CASSPSGVRGISPLHF. The variable domain in full, completed from reference TRBV5-6 and TRBJ1-6, reads DAGVTQSPTHLIKTRGQQVTLRCSPKSGHDTVSWYQQALGQGPQFIFQYYEEEERQRGNFPDRFSGHQFPNYSSELNVNALLLGDSALYLCASSPSGVRGISPLHFGNGTRLTVT.

This clonotype has a handful of counts. CDR3: CASSRQGASGYTF. The CDR3 coding sequence is TGCGCCAGCAGCCGCCAGGGGGCAAGTGGCTACACCTTC. The chain combines TRBV4-1 with TRBJ1-2; TRBD1 agrees at 8 bases. Germline CDR1 is MGHRA and CDR2 is YSYEKL. The CDR3 has 13 amino acids. V was pared by 4 bases and J by 7 bases, with 5 bases of the junction left unmatched.

This clonotype was seen ten or more times. The J gene is TRBJ2-5, the V gene TRBV27, with D hard to call. CDR1 and CDR2 (germline): MNHEY, SMNVEV (reference sequence). The CDR3 spans 13 residues. Trimming left V 3 bases short and J 6 bases short, with 11 bases between. The CDR3, as DNA: TGTGCCAGCAGTTTCCGGATGTTACAGACCCAGTACTTC. It specifies CASSFRMLQTQYF.

This clonotype was found a few times. This chain connects TRBV6-2 or TRBV6-3 to TRBJ1-1; a possible D gene is TRBD1 (6 bases). The CDR3 sequence is 15 residues long. V was pared by 3 bases and J by 1 base, with 12 bases between. CDR1 and CDR2 from the germline V gene are MNHEY and SVGEGT. DNA of the CDR3: TGTGCCAGCAGTTATCAGGGGCCGGGGAACACTGAAGCTTTCTTT. This gives the protein CASSYQGPGNTEAFF.

This clonotype has a count of ten or more. This chain joins TRBV7-2 and TRBJ1-6, with D unclear. This CDR3 has 14 amino acids. The germline V and J ends were trimmed by 4 bases and 8 bases, with 12 bases remaining between them. The germline CDR1 and CDR2 sequences are SGHTA and FQGNSA. CDR3 protein: CASSWVTVDSPLHF. The DNA of the CDR3 is TGTGCCAGCAGCTGGGTTACAGTGGATTCACCCCTCCACTTT.